The 20 T cell receptor beta chains in this list originate from one sample, sequenced in a study of blood T cell repertoires in COVID-19. This table comes from immunoSEQ multiplex PCR, and its TCRdb copy is limited to in-frame clones, with some not included. The sample carries about 170,000 clones, 80% to 85% recorded once. The source material was peripheral blood. The receptors come from a man aged 65-85 years with active or convalescent COVID-19.

This chain links TRBV9 with TRBJ2-1; 8 nucleotides agree with TRBD1. Germline lookup yields CDR1 SGDLS and CDR2 YYNGEE. The CDR3 totals 15 residues. Trimming at V came to 2 bases and at J to 1 base, leaving 2 bases not matched to a gene. The CDR3 DNA sequence: TGTGCCAGCAGCGTCACAGGGGGTTCCTACAATGAGCAGTTCTTC. As protein: CASSVTGGSYNEQFF.

A word on this clone: An end of the junction does not agree with germline; a read error may underlie this. The chain uses TRBV6-5 and TRBJ2-7, with 9 bases matching TRBD1. This CDR3 has 15 residues. Germline V CDR1 and CDR2: MNHEY, SVGAGI. As DNA, the CDR3 is TGTGCCAGCAGTCGACGCCGGGACAGGGAAAATCCGTTTTGGTTC. Encoded protein: CASSRRRDRENPFWF.

The chain employs TRBV6-5 and TRBJ1-3; D is undetermined. Trimming stripped 8 bases from V and 0 bases from J, with 11 bases between. CDR1 is MNHEY and CDR2 is SVGAGI in the germline V gene. The CDR3 consists of 14 residues. CDR3: CASRPGGSGNTIYF. CDR3 bases: TGTGCCAGCCGGCCCGGCGGCTCTGGAAACACCATATATTTT.

The rearrangement joins TRBV5-4 to TRBJ2-7; D may be TRBD1 (6 bases). This CDR3 comprises 14 residues. V was shortened by 0 bases and J by 2 bases, with 9 bases between the two germline ends. Germline V CDR1 and CDR2: SGHNT, YYREEE (reference sequence). CDR3 amino acids: CASSLGTEPYEQYF. In nucleotides, the CDR3 is TGTGCCAGCAGCTTGGGGACAGAACCCTACGAGCAGTACTTC.

The chain recombines TRBV29-1 with TRBJ1-5; D possibly corresponds to TRBD1 (6 bases). The CDR3 is 13 residues long. The ends were cut back, 6 bases at V and 9 bases at J, with 18 bases in the middle. The germline V gene encodes CDR1 SQVTM and CDR2 ANQGSEA. CDR3 protein: CSVREGVGAPQHF. DNA of the CDR3: TGCAGCGTCCGAGAGGGGGTAGGAGCGCCCCAGCATTTT.

V usage is TRBV7-2 and J usage is TRBJ2-7; 8 bases match TRBD1. J lost 8 bases, V lost 1 base, and 4 bases had no gene match. Germline lookup yields CDR1 SGHTA and CDR2 FQGNSA. This CDR3 region has 13 residues. This chain's CDR3 is CASSLGGQAKQYF. CDR3 DNA sequence: TGTGCCAGCAGCTTAGGGGGACAGGCCAAGCAGTACTTC.

The chain combines TRBV2 with TRBJ1-5, with D possibly being TRBD1 (5 bases). The CDR3 totals 14 residues. V was cut by 5 bases and J by 4 bases, with 12 bases left in between. CDR1 is SNHLY and CDR2 is FYNNEI in the germline V gene. The CDR3 loop is CASSWGVGNQPQHF. CDR3 coding DNA: TGTGCCAGCAGTTGGGGGGTTGGTAATCAGCCCCAGCATTTT.

The chain couples TRBV27 to TRBJ2-1; possibly TRBD1 for D (5 bases). The CDR3 extends over 17 amino acids. Germline lookup yields CDR1 MNHEY and CDR2 SMNVEV (reference sequence). The V gene lost 7 bases and the J gene lost 0 bases, with 19 bases spanning the gap. CDR3 residues: CASTKSQGQSSYNEQFF. DNA for the CDR3: TGTGCCAGCACCAAATCGCAGGGCCAAAGCTCCTACAATGAGCAGTTCTTC.

This sequence joins TRBV6-5 and TRBJ2-7; 8 bases are shared with TRBD1. The CDR3 covers 15 residues. Germline V CDR1 and CDR2: MNHEY, SVGAGI. Unmatched junction bases numbered 6, after V lost 0 bases and J lost 5 bases. The chain's CDR3 is CASSYSRQGLNEQYF. The CDR3, as DNA: TGTGCCAGCAGTTACTCGAGACAGGGGCTCAACGAGCAGTACTTC.

V usage is TRBV14 and J usage is TRBJ1-2; D uncertain. Trimming shortened V by 1 base and J by 9 bases, and 18 bases separated the two germline ends. This CDR3 region has 15 residues. CDR1 SGHDN and CDR2 FVKESK come from the germline V gene. The CDR3 loop reads CASSQASGLLASYTF. The CDR3 DNA sequence: TGTGCCAGCAGCCAAGCATCCGGACTCCTGGCAAGCTACACCTTC. Full variable domain (rest looked up from reference TRBV14 and TRBJ1-2): EAGVTQFPSHSVIEKGQTVTLRCDPISGHDNLYWYRRVMGKEIKFLLHFVKESKQDESGMPNNRFLAERTGGTYSTLKVQPAELEDSGVYFCASSQASGLLASYTFGSGTRLTVV.

This clone turned up a few times. This chain connects TRBV6-2 or TRBV6-3 to TRBJ2-2; the match to TRBD2 covers 13 bases. The germline V gene encodes CDR1 MNHEY and CDR2 SVGEGT. With V trimmed by 1 base and J by 0 bases, 8 bases remained unmatched. The CDR3 covers 20 residues. The CDR3: CASSYYRTSGGHTNTGELFF. The CDR3 bases are TGTGCCAGCAGTTACTACCGGACTAGCGGGGGTCATACGAACACCGGGGAGCTGTTTTTT.

This chain links TRBV6-2 or TRBV6-3 with TRBJ2-4, with 8 bases that match TRBD1. This CDR3 has 16 amino acids. Trimming at V came to 5 bases and at J to 0 bases, leaving 6 bases not matched to a gene. Germline V gives CDR1 MNHEY, CDR2 SVGEGT. This chain's CDR3 is CASSPRTGLAKNIQYF. CDR3 in DNA: TGTGCCAGCAGTCCCCGGACAGGGCTAGCCAAAAACATTCAGTACTTC.

The chain couples TRBV16 to TRBJ1-5; 8 nucleotides align to TRBD1. V trimming: 4 bases; J trimming: 9 bases; junction bases outside the gene matches: 11. This CDR3 has 15 residues. Germline V gene sequence: CDR1 KGHSY, CDR2 FQNENV. Here the CDR3 DNA reads TGTGCCAGCAGCCCGCAGGGGGCAGGTGTCAGGCCCCAGCATTTT. Translating it yields CASSPQGAGVRPQHF.

The rearrangement uses TRBV5-1 and TRBJ2-3, with 10 nucleotides matching TRBD2. V lost 4 bases, J lost 0 bases, and 5 bases stayed unmatched. The CDR3 is 16 residues long. The germline V gene encodes CDR1 SGHRS and CDR2 YFSETQ. The CDR3: CASSGGLADSTDTQYF. CDR3 DNA sequence: TGCGCCAGCAGCGGCGGACTAGCGGATAGCACAGATACGCAGTATTTT.

The count of this clone is one. The chain recombines TRBV4-3 with TRBJ2-1, with 7 nucleotides matching TRBD2. Germline CDR1 LGHNA, CDR2 YSLEER. The V segment lost 4 bases and the J segment 3 bases; nucleotides outside the gene matches: 12. The CDR3 contains 17 residues. CDR3 loop: CASSPNGGGRDYNEQFF. CDR3 sequence (DNA): TGCGCCAGCAGCCCTAATGGTGGCGGGAGAGACTACAATGAGCAGTTCTTC.

The sample holds a few counts of this clone. This chain links TRBV11-2 with TRBJ1-2, with D perhaps TRBD1 (6 bases). The ends were cut back, 4 bases at V and 4 bases at J, with 13 bases in the middle. Per the germline V gene, CDR1 is SGHAT and CDR2 is FQNNGV. The CDR3 totals 14 residues. CDR3 in DNA: TGTGCCAGCAGCTCCCCCAGGGGATCCTATGGCTACACCTTC. Protein product: CASSSPRGSYGYTF.

The V and J genes are TRBV5-5 and TRBJ2-5; 11 bases agree with TRBD1. Germline V gives CDR1 SGHKS, CDR2 YYEKEE (reference sequence). V shed 4 bases and J 5 bases; nucleotides not matched to a gene: 10. This CDR3 spans 16 amino acids. The CDR3 reads CASSMAGTGGSETQYF. In nucleotides, the CDR3 is TGTGCCAGCAGCATGGCCGGGACAGGGGGTTCGGAGACCCAGTACTTC.

The table lists this clone with a few counts. The sample carries other DNA sequences with the same CDR3. The chain carries TRBV28 and TRBJ1-2, with 7 bases aligning to TRBD1. The CDR3 length is 15 residues. Trimming took 4 bases from V and 3 from J; bases not matched to a gene: 8. Germline lookup yields CDR1 MDHEN and CDR2 SYDVKM. The CDR3 bases are TGTGCCAGCAGTTCCGACAGGGCCGGGGACTATGGCTACACCTTC. Translated, it gives CASSSDRAGDYGYTF.

J is TRBJ2-1 and V is TRBV11-3, with a tentative D call TRBD2 (6 bases). Germline V CDR1 and CDR2: SGHNT, YENEEA. The CDR3 has 14 amino acids. The V end lost 5 bases, the J end lost 8 bases, and 16 bases lay between the germline ends. CDR3 nucleotides: TGTGCCAGCAGCAGGGAGGCGGGTGGGTATGAGCAGTTCTTC. This codes for CASSREAGGYEQFF.

This chain joins TRBV7-9 and TRBJ1-4; TRBD1 aligns across 8 bases. This CDR3 has 16 residues. The germline gives CDR1 SEHNR, CDR2 FQNEAQ (reference sequence). J was trimmed by 3 bases and V by 1 base; bases with no gene match: 4. DNA of the CDR3: TGTGCCAGCAGCTTAGATGGACAGGGTTCTAATGAAAAACTGTTTTTT. Its protein product is CASSLDGQGSNEKLFF.